This entry describes one T cell receptor beta chain. The data were obtained in a study of T cell changes during pregnancy in multiple sclerosis. Profiling relied on immunoSEQ multiplex PCR, and the TCRdb table lists in-frame clones only, not all of them. Seen here are some 74,000 clones, 80% to 95% observed once, and the top ten hold about 2.2%. This CDR3 is 16 amino acids long. Germline loops: CDR1 SEHNR, CDR2 FQNEAQ (reference sequence). V was clipped by 5 bases and J by 1 base; unmatched bases: 5. This clonotype was obtained from a female donor with multiple sclerosis, enrolled in a pregnancy study. The material was peripheral blood, obtained before pregnancy. This chain links TRBV7-9 with TRBJ2-2; 9 bases map to TRBD2. CDR3 bases: TGTGCCAGCAGCATGACTAGCGGAGAGAACACCGGGGAGCTGTTTTTT. Translated: CASSMTSGENTGELFF.